The subject of this entry is one T cell receptor beta chain. Its antigen remains unidentified. Germline lookup yields CDR1 SGHKS and CDR2 YYEKEE (reference sequence). CDR3 length: 15 amino acids. V lost 0 bases and J 0 bases, leaving 6 bases between the germline ends. Primers included in the PCR were 60 Vbeta and 13 Jbeta primers. Method: immunoSEQ multiplex PCR; TCRdb's copy keeps in-frame clones and lacks some. The sample has fewer than 250,000 clones, about 75% seen once. The sample originates from a study of cytomegalovirus exposure and HLA in healthy donors. Study-wide findings and caveats: In a later analysis, several top co-occurrence clusters appeared linked to parvovirus B19, influenza, CMV and Epstein-Barr virus.

Specimen: PBMCs. The V and J genes are TRBV5-5 and TRBJ1-4; the D gene is possibly TRBD1 (6 bases). The sequence was obtained from a woman in her twenties or thirties in good health and CMV-seronegative. The CDR3 reads CASSLDRATNEKLFF. In DNA form, the CDR3 reads TGTGCCAGCAGCTTGGACAGGGCAACTAATGAAAAACTGTTTTTT. Drawing the rest from reference TRBV5-5 and TRBJ1-4, the complete variable domain is DAGVTQSPTHLIKTRGQQVTLRCSPISGHKSVSWYQQVLGQGPQFIFQYYEKEERGRGNFPDRFSARQFPNYSSELNVNALLLGDSALYLCASSLDRATNEKLFFGSGTQLSVL.